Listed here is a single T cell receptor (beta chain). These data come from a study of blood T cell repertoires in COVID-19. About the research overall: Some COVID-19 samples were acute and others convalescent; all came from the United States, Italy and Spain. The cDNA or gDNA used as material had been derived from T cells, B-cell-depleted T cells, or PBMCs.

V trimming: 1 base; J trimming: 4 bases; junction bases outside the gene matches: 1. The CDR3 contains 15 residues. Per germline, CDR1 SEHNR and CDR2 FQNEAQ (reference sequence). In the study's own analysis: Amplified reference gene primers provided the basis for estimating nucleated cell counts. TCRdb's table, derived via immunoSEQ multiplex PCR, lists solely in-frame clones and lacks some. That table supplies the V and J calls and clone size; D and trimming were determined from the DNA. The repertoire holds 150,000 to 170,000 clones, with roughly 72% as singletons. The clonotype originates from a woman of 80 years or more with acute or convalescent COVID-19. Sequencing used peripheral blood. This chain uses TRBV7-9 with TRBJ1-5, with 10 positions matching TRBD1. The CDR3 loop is CASSLGGQGNQPQHF. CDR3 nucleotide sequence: TGTGCCAGCAGCTTAGGGGGACAGGGGAATCAGCCCCAGCATTTT. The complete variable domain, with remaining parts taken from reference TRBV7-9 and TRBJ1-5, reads DTGVSQNPRHKITKRGQNVTFRCDPISEHNRLYWYRQTLGQGPEFLTYFQNEAQLEKSRLLSDRFSAERPKGSFSTLEIQRTEQGDSAMYLCASSLGGQGNQPQHFGDGTRLSIL.